The 21 T cell receptor beta chains below come from one sample, sequenced in a study of vaccination effects on CD4 cells after COVID-19. Some clones are missing from TCRdb's copy, which holds only in-frame ones; the method was immunoSEQ multiplex PCR. This sample has roughly 30,000 clones, with roughly 80% found just once. These receptors have no known antigen. The culture ran for approximately 10 days, and then CD4+ T cells were isolated. Confirmation by PCR established that the person had SARS-CoV-2 infection between March and December 2020. Subjects were given two BNT162b2 or mRNA-1273 vaccine doses. Sequences were derived from CD4+ T cells from PBMCs cultured without peptide, sampled after COVID-19 vaccination. The source is a human donor who had a prior SARS-CoV-2 infection.

V is TRBV19 and J is TRBJ1-6; D call uncertain. The CDR3 has 13 amino acids. The germline CDR1 and CDR2 sequences are LNHDA and SQIVND (reference sequence). V was cut by 9 bases and J by 0 bases, with 6 bases left in between. The CDR3 reads CASAGSYNSPLHF. The DNA of the CDR3 is TGTGCCAGCGCCGGCTCCTATAATTCACCCCTCCACTTT.

This clone was seen a handful of times. The rearrangement joins TRBV18 to TRBJ1-1; 8 bases match TRBD1. This CDR3 is 12 amino acids long. The V gene end was trimmed by 6 bases and the J gene end by 11 bases; junction bases not matched to a gene: 8. Germline CDR1 KGHSH, CDR2 LQKENI. CDR3 region: CASSSDRGEAFF. CDR3 DNA sequence: TGTGCCAGCTCGTCAGACAGGGGAGAGGCTTTCTTT.

The genes are TRBV3-1 (or the pseudogene TRBV3-2) and TRBJ2-5; D tentatively reads TRBD1 or TRBD2 (6 bases each). V gave up 0 bases and J gave up 3 bases, with 20 bases separating them. Germline V gene lookup returns CDR1 LGHDT and CDR2 YNNKEL (reference sequence). The CDR3 contains 18 residues. The CDR3, as DNA: TGTGCCAGCAGCCAAGAGGGGGCGGGACCCGCCAGAAAAGAGACCCAGTACTTC. Residues: CASSQEGAGPARKETQYF.

This clone turned up a few times. The chain is built from TRBV14 and TRBJ1-1, with D possibly being TRBD1 (5 bases). This CDR3 is 13 amino acids long. V lost 3 bases to trimming and J lost 6 bases, with 11 bases between them. Germline V lookup: CDR1 SGHDN, CDR2 FVKESK. CDR3 loop: CASSHRGDPEAFF. DNA of the CDR3: TGTGCCAGCAGCCATAGGGGCGACCCTGAAGCTTTCTTT. Filled out from reference TRBV14 and TRBJ1-1, the complete variable domain reads EAGVTQFPSHSVIEKGQTVTLRCDPISGHDNLYWYRRVMGKEIKFLLHFVKESKQDESGMPNNRFLAERTGGTYSTLKVQPAELEDSGVYFCASSHRGDPEAFFGQGTRLTVV.

V is TRBV19 and J is TRBJ1-5; 8 positions match TRBD1. V was pared by 4 bases and J by 6 bases, with 8 bases of the junction left unmatched. The CDR3 runs 15 residues. In germline, CDR1 is LNHDA, CDR2 SQIVND (reference sequence). The CDR3 region is CASSKRQGPTQPQHF. The CDR3 nucleotides are TGTGCCAGTAGTAAAAGACAGGGGCCCACTCAGCCCCAGCATTTT.

This chain links TRBV19 with TRBJ2-7, with 9 bases matching TRBD1. The CDR3 has 16 residues. After removal of 4 bases from V and 3 bases from J, the junction contained 10 bases not matched to a gene. CDR1 LNHDA and CDR2 SQIVND come from the germline V gene (reference sequence). CDR3 residues: CASSRDREAGVYEQYF. The CDR3 DNA sequence: TGTGCCAGTAGTAGGGACAGGGAAGCTGGAGTCTACGAGCAGTACTTC. The whole variable domain, filled in from reference TRBV19 and TRBJ2-7, reads DGGITQSPKYLFRKEGQNVTLSCEQNLNHDAMYWYRQDPGQGLRLIYYSQIVNDFQKGDIAEGYSVSREKKESFPLTVTSAQKNPTAFYLCASSRDREAGVYEQYFGPGTRLTVT.

The chain employs TRBV27 and TRBJ2-2; 7 nucleotides agree with TRBD1. Germline CDR1 is MNHEY and CDR2 is SMNVEV (reference sequence). The CDR3 covers 14 residues. The V and J ends lost 3 bases and 4 bases, in that order; junction bases with no gene match: 2. The CDR3 region has the DNA TGTGCCAGCAGTTTGACAGGGTCCACCGGGGAGCTGTTTTTT. Translated, it gives CASSLTGSTGELFF.

This chain links TRBV11-2 with TRBJ2-1; D remains ambiguous. Trimming left V 3 bases short and J 9 bases short, with 21 bases between. There are 16 residues in the CDR3. Per germline, CDR1 SGHAT and CDR2 FQNNGV. CDR3 amino acids: CASSFSPRVRAFEQFF. CDR3 coding DNA: TGTGCCAGCAGCTTTTCCCCCCGGGTCCGAGCGTTTGAGCAGTTCTTC. The entire variable domain, with the rest obtained from reference TRBV11-2 and TRBJ2-1, is as follows: EAGVAQSPRYKIIEKRQSVAFWCNPISGHATLYWYQQILGQGPKLLIQFQNNGVVDDSQLPKDRFSAERLKGVDSTLKIQPAKLEDSAVYLCASSFSPRVRAFEQFFGPGTRLTVL.

The genes are TRBV11-2 and TRBJ2-7, with D maybe TRBD1 (5 bases). The V gene lost 1 base and the J gene lost 0 bases, with 10 bases spanning the gap. Looked up from germline, CDR1 is SGHAT and CDR2 is FQNNGV. The CDR3 spans 15 residues. The CDR3 reads CASSLVLDNSYEQYF. For the CDR3, the DNA is TGTGCCAGCAGCTTAGTCCTGGACAACTCCTACGAGCAGTACTTC.

The chain recombines TRBV7-6 with TRBJ2-1, with 10 positions matching TRBD2. The CDR3 length is 14 residues. Germline V lookup: CDR1 SGHVS, CDR2 FNYEAQ. The J segment lost 10 bases and the V segment lost 4 bases, leaving 7 bases of the junction unmatched. The CDR3 is CASSSGSSGGEQFF. CDR3 DNA sequence: TGTGCCAGCAGCTCTGGGAGTAGCGGGGGGGAGCAGTTCTTC.

The V and J genes are TRBV5-8 and TRBJ1-1, with a tentative D call TRBD1 (5 bases). Germline loops: CDR1 SGHTS, CDR2 YDEGEE. Trimming stripped 0 bases from V and 5 bases from J, with 14 bases between. The CDR3 has 15 residues. Written as DNA, the CDR3 is TGTGCCAGCAGCTTGGCTTTCAGGGTATTGACTGAAGCTTTCTTT. It translates to CASSLAFRVLTEAFF.

V is TRBV6-5 and J is TRBJ2-3, with TRBD2 matching 10 bases. Trimming at V came to 0 bases and at J to 6 bases, leaving 6 bases not matched to a gene. The germline V gene encodes CDR1 MNHEY and CDR2 SVGAGI. The length of the CDR3 is 16 residues. CDR3 DNA sequence: TGTGCCAGCAGTTACTCGATTGGTAGCGGGGGGGATACGCAGTATTTT. Residues: CASSYSIGSGGDTQYF.

The V and J genes are TRBV2 and TRBJ2-5; TRBD1 matches 11 bases. Germline V gene data show CDR1 as SNHLY and CDR2 as FYNNEI. CDR3 length: 16 amino acids. V dropped 2 bases and J dropped 4; count of bases not matched to a gene: 6. CDR3 residues: CASSEPGTGGRETQYF. The CDR3 region has the DNA TGTGCCAGCAGTGAACCTGGGACAGGGGGGAGAGAGACCCAGTACTTC.

This chain connects TRBV2 to TRBJ2-3, with D perhaps TRBD1 (6 bases). The germline V gene has CDR1 SNHLY and CDR2 FYNNEI. CDR3 length equals 15 residues. The germline V and J ends were trimmed by 8 bases and 5 bases, with 20 bases remaining between them. The CDR3 reads CASSRRRTEKDTQYF. CDR3 nucleotide sequence: TGTGCCAGCTCAAGAAGGAGGACAGAGAAAGATACGCAGTATTTT.

The genes are TRBV21-1 and TRBJ2-2; TRBD1, the table's D call, lacks a check against the DNA. TRBV21-1 represents a pseudogene. The CDR3 consists of 15 residues. CDR3 DNA: TGTGCCAGCAGCCCAAGGGCAGGGGACACCGGGGAGCTGTTTTTT. It is translated as CASSPRAGDTGELFF.

The rearrangement uses TRBV3-1 (or the pseudogene TRBV3-2) and TRBJ2-1, with 10 positions matching TRBD2. Germline CDR1 and CDR2: LGHDT and YNNKEL (reference sequence). The CDR3 runs 16 residues. J lost 7 bases, V lost 2 bases, and 8 bases had no gene match. The CDR3 nucleotides are TGTGCCAGCAGCCAAAAGCTTATAGCGGGGGGTAATGAGCAGTTCTTC. It is translated as CASSQKLIAGGNEQFF.

This clone was seen more than once but under ten times. The chain links TRBV27 to TRBJ2-3; possibly TRBD2 for D (7 bases). The germline V gene encodes CDR1 MNHEY and CDR2 SMNVEV (reference sequence). This CDR3 has 18 residues. Trimming removed 1 base at V and 2 bases at J, with 19 bases between. CDR3 in DNA: TGTGCCAGCAGTTTATGGGGCCGTGGGGGGGCCTACACAGATACGCAGTATTTT. It specifies CASSLWGRGGAYTDTQYF.

V is TRBV7-9 and J is TRBJ2-3; tentatively, D is TRBD2 (6 bases). Trimming shortened V by 4 bases and J by 2 bases, and 13 bases separated the two germline ends. Per the germline V gene, CDR1 is SEHNR and CDR2 is FQNEAQ (reference sequence). This CDR3 region has 15 residues. Here the CDR3 DNA reads TGTGCCAGCAGCTCCCCCGGCGGGAACACAGATACGCAGTATTTT. Translated, it gives CASSSPGGNTDTQYF.

This clone was detected once. The V gene is TRBV15, the J gene TRBJ1-2, with D maybe TRBD1 (6 bases). V dropped 3 bases and J dropped 4 bases, with 9 bases sitting between them. The CDR3 has 13 residues. The germline gives CDR1 LNHNV, CDR2 YYDKDF (reference sequence). The CDR3 nucleotides read TGTGCCACCAGCAGGGACAGCGGCTATGGCTACACCTTC. It encodes CATSRDSGYGYTF.

The rearrangement joins TRBV5-1 to TRBJ1-6, with D possibly being TRBD1 (5 bases). Germline-derived CDR1 and CDR2 are SGHRS and YFSETQ. CDR3 size: 15 residues. V gave up 1 base and J gave up 8 bases, with 13 bases separating them. The CDR3 region is CASSLRIGTDSPLHF. The CDR3 DNA reads as TGCGCCAGCAGCTTGCGGATAGGGACTGATTCACCCCTCCACTTT.

The chain carries TRBV4-1 and TRBJ2-3; D is unresolved. Germline V gene lookup returns CDR1 MGHRA and CDR2 YSYEKL. Trimming stripped 1 base from V and 2 bases from J, with 10 bases between. CDR3 length: 15 amino acids. The CDR3 region has the DNA TGCGCCAGCAGCCAAGCGAGCCGCAACACAGATACGCAGTATTTT. Encoded protein: CASSQASRNTDTQYF.